This T cell receptor beta chain was sequenced for a study of shared clonotypes between healthy human individuals. Study details: Plates per donor: three CD4 naive, three CD4 memory, two CD8 naive, one CD8 memory.

The healthy adult donors were HIV-negative and reported no recent acute infections or vaccinations. A remark on this clone: Antigen unknown.

Sequencing was performed with immunoSEQ multiplex PCR; in TCRdb, only in-frame clones are kept and a portion is missing. The sample lists around 1.6 million clones; approximately 98% were seen once. CDR3 length: 15 amino acids. CDR1 is LNHDA and CDR2 is SQIVND in the germline V gene (reference sequence). Trimming removed 4 bases from V and 3 bases from J; junction bases left unmatched: 6. Study-level findings and limits: Sorted-subset samples were not fully sequenced, rarefaction indicated.

The TCR originated in a man aged 25 to 45 in good health. Sequencing used naive CD4+ T cells sorted from blood. The subset denotes: CD45RA+ positively selected. V gene TRBV19 combines with J gene TRBJ2-7; TRBD2 matches at 10 bases. CDR3 nucleotides: TGTGCCAGTAGTAGCCTAGCGGGAGTCTTCTACGAGCAGTACTTC. It encodes CASSSLAGVFYEQYF.